The present TCR beta chain was sequenced within a study of cytomegalovirus exposure and HLA in healthy donors. Both 60 Vbeta primers and 13 Jbeta primers went into the PCR. Some clones are missing from TCRdb's copy, which holds only in-frame ones; the method was immunoSEQ multiplex PCR. The data show roughly 90,000 clones, 75% to 80% seen once. The source material was PBMCs. The receptor's source is a middle-aged woman in good health and CMV-seropositive.

DNA for the CDR3: TGCGCCAGCAGCCAAGATGGGTCGGGTAGGATCTACGAGCAGTACTTC. It codes for CASSQDGSGRIYEQYF. This chain connects TRBV4-3 to TRBJ2-7; no clear D. The germline V and J ends were trimmed by 0 bases and 3 bases, with 15 bases remaining between them. Germline lookup yields CDR1 LGHNA and CDR2 YSLEER. This CDR3 comprises 16 residues.